The entry below gives a single T cell receptor (beta chain) sequence along with its context. The data were obtained in a study of long-term antiretroviral therapy in people with HIV. Survey-level resolution applied to immunoSEQ assay v3.0. Some clones are missing from TCRdb's copy, which holds only in-frame ones; the method was immunoSEQ multiplex PCR. The profile covers about 13,000 clones, with about 78% appearing a single time and approximately 14% taken by the ten largest. The V gene's germline CDR1 is KGHSH and CDR2 LQKENI. The CDR3 has 14 residues. The V and J ends lost 3 bases and 5 bases, in that order; junction bases with no gene match: 5.

Sequences were derived from unsorted PBMCs, sampled 1.3 years after starting antiretroviral therapy. The TCR originated in a woman between 18 and 29 years old with HIV. The chain is built from TRBV18 and TRBJ1-1; TRBD1 agrees at 8 bases. CDR3 sequence (DNA): TGTGCCAGCTCACCTACAGGGGGATGGACTGAAGCTTTCTTT. Its protein is CASSPTGGWTEAFF.